The sequence of this T cell receptor (beta chain) was determined in a study of shared clonotypes between healthy human individuals. TCRdb's table, derived via immunoSEQ multiplex PCR, lists solely in-frame clones and lacks some. The profile shows under 2.5 million clones, less than 95% of them singletons. The CDR3 extends over 16 amino acids. Germline assignment: CDR1 KGHSH and CDR2 LQKENI. The V gene lost 2 bases and the J gene lost 5 bases, with 18 bases spanning the gap. The source material was naive CD4+ T cells from PBMCs. The subset was: CD45RA+ positively selected. The sequence was collected from a man aged 18 to 29 in good health. Some clones in this sample may be carry-over from other donors' samples. V usage is TRBV18 and J usage is TRBJ2-5; D possibly uses TRBD1 or TRBD2 (5 bases each). The CDR3 region is CASSPTGTDLGETQYF. The CDR3 nucleotides are TGTGCCAGCTCACCAACCGGGACCGACCTAGGGGAGACCCAGTACTTC.